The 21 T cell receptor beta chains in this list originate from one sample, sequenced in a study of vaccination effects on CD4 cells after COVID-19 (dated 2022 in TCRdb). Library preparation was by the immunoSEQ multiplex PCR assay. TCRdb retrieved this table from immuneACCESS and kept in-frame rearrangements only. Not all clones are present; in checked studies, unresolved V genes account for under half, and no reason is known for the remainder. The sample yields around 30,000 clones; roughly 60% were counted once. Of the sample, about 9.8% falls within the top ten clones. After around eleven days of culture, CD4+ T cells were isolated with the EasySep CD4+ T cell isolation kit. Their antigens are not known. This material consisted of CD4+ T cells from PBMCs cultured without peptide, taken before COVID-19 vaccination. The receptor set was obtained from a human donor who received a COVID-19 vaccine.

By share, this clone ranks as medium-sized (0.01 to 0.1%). For the CDR3, the DNA is TGTGCCAGCAGTGAAGCTAGCGGGAGCACCGGGGAGCTGTTTTTT. Its protein product is CASSEASGSTGELFF. The rearrangement uses TRBV6-1 and TRBJ2-2, with 9 bases fitting TRBD2. Losses at the gene ends were 0 bases for V and 4 bases for J; bases not matched to a gene: 0. The CDR3 is 15 amino acids. The germline V gene encodes CDR1 MNHNS and CDR2 SASEGT.

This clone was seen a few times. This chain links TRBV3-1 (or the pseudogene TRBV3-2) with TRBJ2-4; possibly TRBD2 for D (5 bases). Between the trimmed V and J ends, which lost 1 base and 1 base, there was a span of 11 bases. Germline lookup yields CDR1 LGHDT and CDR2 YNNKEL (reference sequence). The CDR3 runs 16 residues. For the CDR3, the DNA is TGTGCCAGCAGCCAAGCCCGGACGGGGGCCAAAAACATTCAGTACTTC. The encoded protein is CASSQARTGAKNIQYF.

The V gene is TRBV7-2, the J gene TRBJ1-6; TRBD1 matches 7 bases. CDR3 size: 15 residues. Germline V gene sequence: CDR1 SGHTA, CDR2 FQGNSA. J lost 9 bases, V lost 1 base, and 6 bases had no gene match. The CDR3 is CASSLGQGPGSPLHF. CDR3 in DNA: TGTGCCAGCAGCTTAGGACAGGGTCCGGGTTCACCCCTCCACTTT.

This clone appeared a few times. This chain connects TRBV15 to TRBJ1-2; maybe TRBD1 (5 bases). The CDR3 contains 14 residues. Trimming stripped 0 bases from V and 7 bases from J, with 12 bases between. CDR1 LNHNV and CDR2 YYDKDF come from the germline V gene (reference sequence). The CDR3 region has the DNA TGTGCCACCAGCAGAGATCAGGGAGGTGGTGGCTACACCTTC. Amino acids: CATSRDQGGGGYTF.

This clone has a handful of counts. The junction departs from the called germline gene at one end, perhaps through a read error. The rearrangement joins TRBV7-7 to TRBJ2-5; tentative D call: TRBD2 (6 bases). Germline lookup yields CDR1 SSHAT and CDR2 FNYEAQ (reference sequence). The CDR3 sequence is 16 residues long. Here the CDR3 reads CASSSIPGTSGESQYF. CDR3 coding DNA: TGTGCCAGCAGTTCCATCCCGGGGACGTCGGGGGAGAGCCAGTACTTC.

The CDR3 region has the DNA TGCACCAGCAGCCAAGATATGCCTAGCGGGGGGGTTTATGGAGAGACCCAGTACTTC. This codes for CTSSQDMPSGGVYGETQYF. The rearrangement uses TRBV1 and TRBJ2-5; the table's D gene call, TRBD2, was not cross checked with the DNA. TRBV1 represents a pseudogene. The CDR3 is made up of 19 amino acids.

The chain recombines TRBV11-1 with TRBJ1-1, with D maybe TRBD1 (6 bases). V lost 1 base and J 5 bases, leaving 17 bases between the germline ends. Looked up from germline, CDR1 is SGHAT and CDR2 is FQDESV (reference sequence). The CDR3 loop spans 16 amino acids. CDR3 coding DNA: TGTGCCAGCAGCTTAGTGGGGCTCACAAGGGGGACTGAAGCTTTCTTT. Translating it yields CASSLVGLTRGTEAFF. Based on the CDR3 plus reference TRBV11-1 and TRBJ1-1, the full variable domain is EAEVAQSPRYKITEKSQAVAFWCDPISGHATLYWYRQILGQGPELLVQFQDESVVDDSQLPKDRFSAERLKGVDSTLKIQPAELGDSAMYLCASSLVGLTRGTEAFFGQGTRLTVV.

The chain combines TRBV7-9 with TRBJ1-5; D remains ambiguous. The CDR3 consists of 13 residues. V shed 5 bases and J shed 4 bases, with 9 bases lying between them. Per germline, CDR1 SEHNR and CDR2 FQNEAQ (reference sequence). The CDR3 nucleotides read TGTGCCAGCAGCCAAATCGGGAATCAGCCCCAGCATTTT. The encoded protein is CASSQIGNQPQHF. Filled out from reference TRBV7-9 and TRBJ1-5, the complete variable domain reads DTGVSQNPRHKITKRGQNVTFRCDPISEHNRLYWYRQTLGQGPEFLTYFQNEAQLEKSRLLSDRFSAERPKGSFSTLEIQRTEQGDSAMYLCASSQIGNQPQHFGDGTRLSIL.

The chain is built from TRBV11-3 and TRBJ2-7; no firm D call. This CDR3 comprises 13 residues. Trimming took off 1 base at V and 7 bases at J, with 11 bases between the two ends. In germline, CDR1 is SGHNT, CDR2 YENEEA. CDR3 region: CASSLGGTTEQYF. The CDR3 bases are TGTGCCAGCAGCTTAGGAGGAACTACGGAGCAGTACTTC.

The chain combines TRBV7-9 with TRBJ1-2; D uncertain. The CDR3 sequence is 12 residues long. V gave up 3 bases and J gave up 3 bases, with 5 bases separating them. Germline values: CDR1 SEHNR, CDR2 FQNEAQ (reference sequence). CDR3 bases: TGTGCCAGCAGCTTCACAGACTATGGCTACACCTTC. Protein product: CASSFTDYGYTF.

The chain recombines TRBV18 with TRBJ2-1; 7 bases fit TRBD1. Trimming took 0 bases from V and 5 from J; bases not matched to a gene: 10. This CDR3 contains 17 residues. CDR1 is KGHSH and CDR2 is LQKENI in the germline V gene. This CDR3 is CASSPPVWTGFHNEQFF. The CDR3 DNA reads TGTGCCAGCTCACCACCGGTTTGGACAGGTTTTCACAATGAGCAGTTCTTC.

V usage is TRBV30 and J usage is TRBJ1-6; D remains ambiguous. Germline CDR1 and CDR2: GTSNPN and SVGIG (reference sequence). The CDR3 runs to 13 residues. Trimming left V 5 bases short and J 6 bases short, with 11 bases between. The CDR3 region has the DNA TGTGCCTGGGACCGGGATCCTAATTCACCCCTCCACTTT. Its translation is CAWDRDPNSPLHF.

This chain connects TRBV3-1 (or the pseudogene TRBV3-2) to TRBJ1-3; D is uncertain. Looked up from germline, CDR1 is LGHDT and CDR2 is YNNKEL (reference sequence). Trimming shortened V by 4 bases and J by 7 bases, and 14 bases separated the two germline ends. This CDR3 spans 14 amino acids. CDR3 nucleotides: TGTGCCAGCAGCCCGAACTCGGGCGGTAACACCATATATTTT. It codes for CASSPNSGGNTIYF.

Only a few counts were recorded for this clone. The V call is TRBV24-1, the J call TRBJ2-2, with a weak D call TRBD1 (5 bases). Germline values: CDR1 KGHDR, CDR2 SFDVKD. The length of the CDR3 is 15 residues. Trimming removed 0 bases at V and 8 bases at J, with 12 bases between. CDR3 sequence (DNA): TGTGCCACCAGTGATTTGAGCACAGGTGGAGGGGAGCTGTTTTTT. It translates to CATSDLSTGGGELFF.

CDR3 sequence: CASSFAGGRGQETQYF. CDR3 sequence (DNA): TGTGCCAGTAGTTTCGCAGGGGGCCGGGGACAAGAGACCCAGTACTTC. The chain has TRBV19 and TRBJ2-5; 8 bases match TRBD1. V shed 5 bases, J shed 2 bases, and the junction held 10 bases outside the gene matches. Germline CDR1 and CDR2: LNHDA and SQIVND (reference sequence). The CDR3 totals 16 residues.

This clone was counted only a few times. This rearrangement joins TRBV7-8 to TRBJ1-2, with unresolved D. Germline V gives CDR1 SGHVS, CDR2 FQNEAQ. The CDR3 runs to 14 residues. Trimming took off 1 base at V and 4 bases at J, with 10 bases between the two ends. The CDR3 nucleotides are TGTGCCAGCAGCTTAGGGGAATTGGGCTATGGCTACACCTTC. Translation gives CASSLGELGYGYTF.

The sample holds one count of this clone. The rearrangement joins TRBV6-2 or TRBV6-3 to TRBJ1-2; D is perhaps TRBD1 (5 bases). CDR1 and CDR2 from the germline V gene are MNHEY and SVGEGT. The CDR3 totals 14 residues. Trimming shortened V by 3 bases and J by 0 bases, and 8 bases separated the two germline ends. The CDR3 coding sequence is TGTGCCAGCAGTTATCGACAGACTAACTATGGCTACACCTTC. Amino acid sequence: CASSYRQTNYGYTF.

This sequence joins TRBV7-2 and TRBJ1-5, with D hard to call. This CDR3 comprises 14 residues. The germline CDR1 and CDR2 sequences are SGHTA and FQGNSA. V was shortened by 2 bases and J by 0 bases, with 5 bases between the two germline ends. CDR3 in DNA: TGTGCCAGCAGCTTAAGAGATAGCAATCAGCCCCAGCATTTT. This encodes CASSLRDSNQPQHF.

CDR3: CAISEYGADTQYF. CDR3 nucleotide sequence: TGTGCCATCAGTGAGTATGGGGCAGATACGCAGTATTTT. The rearrangement uses TRBV10-3 and TRBJ2-3, with D uncertain. From germline, CDR1 is ENHRY and CDR2 SYGVKD. V lost 1 base and J 4 bases, leaving 6 bases between the germline ends. CDR3 length equals 13 residues.

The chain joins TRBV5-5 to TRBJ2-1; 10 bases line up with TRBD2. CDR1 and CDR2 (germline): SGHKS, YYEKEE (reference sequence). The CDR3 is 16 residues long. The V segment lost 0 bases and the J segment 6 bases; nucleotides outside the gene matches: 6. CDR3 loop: CASSLAASGRFNEQFF. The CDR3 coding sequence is TGTGCCAGCAGCTTGGCGGCTAGCGGGAGATTCAATGAGCAGTTCTTC.

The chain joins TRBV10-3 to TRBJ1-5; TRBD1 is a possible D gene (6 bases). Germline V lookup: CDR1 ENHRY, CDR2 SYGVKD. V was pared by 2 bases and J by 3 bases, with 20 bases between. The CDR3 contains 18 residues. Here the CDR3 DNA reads TGTGCCATCAGTGAGGCGAGGGGGGGCTCGGGGGTCAATCAGCCCCAGCATTTT. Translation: CAISEARGGSGVNQPQHF.